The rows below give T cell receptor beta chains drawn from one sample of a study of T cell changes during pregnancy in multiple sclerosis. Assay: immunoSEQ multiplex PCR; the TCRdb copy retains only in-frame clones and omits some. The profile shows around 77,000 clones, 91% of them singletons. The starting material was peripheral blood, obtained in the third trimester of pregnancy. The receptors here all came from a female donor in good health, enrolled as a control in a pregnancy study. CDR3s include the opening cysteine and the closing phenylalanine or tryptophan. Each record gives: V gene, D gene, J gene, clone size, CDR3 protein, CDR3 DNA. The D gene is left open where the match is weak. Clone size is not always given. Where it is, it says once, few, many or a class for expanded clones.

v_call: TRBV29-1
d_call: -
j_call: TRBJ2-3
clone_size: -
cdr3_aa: CSVEDLRGYSTDTQYF
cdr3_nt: TGCAGCGTTGAAGATCTTAGGGGCTACAGCACAGATACGCAGTATTTT

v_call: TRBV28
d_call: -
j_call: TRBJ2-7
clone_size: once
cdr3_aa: CASQRQGGPYEQYF
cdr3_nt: TGTGCCAGTCAACGGCAGGGGGGTCCCTACGAGCAGTACTTC

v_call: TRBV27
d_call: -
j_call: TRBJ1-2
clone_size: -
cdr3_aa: CASSLKQGGNYGYTF
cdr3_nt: TGTGCCAGCAGTCTCAAACAAGGCGGAAACTATGGCTACACCTTC

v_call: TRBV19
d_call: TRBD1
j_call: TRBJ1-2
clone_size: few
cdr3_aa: CASTLGGERVGYTF
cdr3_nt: TGTGCCAGTACATTAGGGGGCGAGAGGGTTGGCTACACCTTC

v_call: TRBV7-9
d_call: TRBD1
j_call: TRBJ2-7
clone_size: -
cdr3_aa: CASRPGTGASYEQYF
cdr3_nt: TGTGCCAGCAGGCCAGGGACAGGGGCCTCCTACGAGCAGTACTTC

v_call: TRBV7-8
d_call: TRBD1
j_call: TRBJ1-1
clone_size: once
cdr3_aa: CASSLTGGNTEAFF
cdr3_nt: TGTGCCAGCAGCTTAACAGGGGGCAACACTGAAGCTTTCTTT

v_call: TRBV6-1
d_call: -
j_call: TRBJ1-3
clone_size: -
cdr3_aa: CASSDSHSSGNTIYF
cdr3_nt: TGTGCCAGCAGTGATAGTCACAGCTCTGGAAACACCATATATTTT

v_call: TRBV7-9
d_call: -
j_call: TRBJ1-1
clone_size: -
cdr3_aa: CASSSSTYEAGAFF
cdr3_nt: TGTGCCAGCAGCTCCTCCACTTACGAGGCGGGAGCTTTCTTT

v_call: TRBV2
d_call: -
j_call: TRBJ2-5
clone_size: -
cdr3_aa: CAGRGPSETQYF
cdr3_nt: TGTGCCGGAAGGGGCCCGTCCGAGACCCAGTACTTC

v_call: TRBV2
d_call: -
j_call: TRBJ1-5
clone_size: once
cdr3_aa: CASSEGQYSNQPQHF
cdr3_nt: TGTGCCAGCAGTGAAGGGCAATATAGCAATCAGCCCCAGCATTTT

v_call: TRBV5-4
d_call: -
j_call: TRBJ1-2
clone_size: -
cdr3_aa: CASSWLQGNYGYTF
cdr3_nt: TGTGCCAGCAGCTGGTTACAGGGAAACTATGGCTACACCTTC

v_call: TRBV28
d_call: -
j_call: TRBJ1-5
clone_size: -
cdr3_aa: CASSFTDSNQPQHF
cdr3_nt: TGTGCCAGCAGTTTCACTGATAGCAATCAGCCCCAGCATTTT

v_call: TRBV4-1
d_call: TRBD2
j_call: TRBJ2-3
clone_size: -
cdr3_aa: CASSLARTSPSYF
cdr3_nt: TGCGCCAGCAGCTTAGCTCGGACTAGCCCCTCGTATTTT

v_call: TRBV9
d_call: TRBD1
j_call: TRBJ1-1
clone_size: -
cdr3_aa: CASRVYRGDAEAFF
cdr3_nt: TGTGCCAGCAGGGTTTACAGGGGTGACGCTGAAGCTTTCTTT

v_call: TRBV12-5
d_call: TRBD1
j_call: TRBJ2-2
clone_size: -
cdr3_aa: CASGSGSGQANTGELFF
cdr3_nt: TGTGCTAGTGGTAGTGGTTCGGGACAGGCGAACACCGGGGAGCTGTTTTTT

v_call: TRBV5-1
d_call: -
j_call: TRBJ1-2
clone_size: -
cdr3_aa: CASSLSQNYGYTF
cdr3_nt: TGCGCCAGCAGCTTATCGCAGAACTATGGCTACACCTTC

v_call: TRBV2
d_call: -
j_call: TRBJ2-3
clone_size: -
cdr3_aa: CASMVRTSTDTQYF
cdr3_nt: TGTGCCAGCATGGTTCGGACTAGCACAGATACGCAGTATTTT

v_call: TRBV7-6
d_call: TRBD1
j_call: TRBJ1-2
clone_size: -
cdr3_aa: CASSLRTGEGYTF
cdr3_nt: TGTGCCAGCAGCCTCCGGACAGGGGAAGGCTACACCTTC

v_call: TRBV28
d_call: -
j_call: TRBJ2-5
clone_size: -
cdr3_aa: CASSTLANQETQYF
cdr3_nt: TGTGCCAGCAGCACCCTGGCAAACCAAGAGACCCAGTACTTC

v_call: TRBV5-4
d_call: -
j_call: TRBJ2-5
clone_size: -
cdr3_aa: CASSGPYRGETQYF
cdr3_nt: TGTGCCAGCAGCGGTCCCTACCGGGGGGAGACCCAGTACTTC

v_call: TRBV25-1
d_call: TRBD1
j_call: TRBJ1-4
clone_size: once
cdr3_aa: CASGARTGKGEKLFF
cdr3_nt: TGTGCCAGCGGGGCAAGGACAGGGAAAGGGGAAAAACTGTTTTTT

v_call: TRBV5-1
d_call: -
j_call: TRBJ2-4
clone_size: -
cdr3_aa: CASSLGPGLENIQYF
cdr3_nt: TGCGCCAGCAGCTTGGGGCCGGGACTTGAAAACATTCAGTACTTC

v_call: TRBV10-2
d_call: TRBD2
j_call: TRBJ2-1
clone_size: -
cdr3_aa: CASRVPRREGRNEQFF
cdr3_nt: TGCGCCAGCAGGGTCCCAAGGCGGGAGGGGAGGAATGAGCAGTTCTTC

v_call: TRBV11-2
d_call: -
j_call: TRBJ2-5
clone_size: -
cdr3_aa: CASSLVPGETQYF
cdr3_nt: TGTGCCAGCAGCTTAGTCCCAGGGGAGACCCAGTACTTC

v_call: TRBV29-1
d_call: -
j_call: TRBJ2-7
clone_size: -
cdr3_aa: CSVRRFYEQYF
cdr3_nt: TGCAGCGTTCGGCGGTTTTACGAGCAGTACTTC

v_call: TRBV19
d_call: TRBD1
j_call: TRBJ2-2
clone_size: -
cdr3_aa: CASSIEEDRGDTGELFF
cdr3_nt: TGTGCCAGTAGTATTGAGGAGGACAGGGGTGACACCGGGGAGCTGTTTTTT

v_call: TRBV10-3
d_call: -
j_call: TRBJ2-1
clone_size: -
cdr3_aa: CAISEPTGTFNEQFF
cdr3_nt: TGTGCCATCAGTGAGCCGACAGGGACTTTCAATGAGCAGTTCTTC

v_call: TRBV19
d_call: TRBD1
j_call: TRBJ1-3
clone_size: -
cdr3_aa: CASRGQSGNTIYF
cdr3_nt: TGTGCCAGTAGGGGACAGTCTGGAAACACCATATATTTT

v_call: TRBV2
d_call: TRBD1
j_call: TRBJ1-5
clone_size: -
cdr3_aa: CASHRQGNRPQHF
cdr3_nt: TGTGCCAGCCACCGACAGGGGAATCGGCCCCAGCATTTT